The rows below give T cell receptor beta chains drawn from one sample of a study of identical twins. Each CDR3 protein is one row after TCRdb ran MiXCR on the 5' RACE reads. Of around 280,000 distinct CDR3 sequences listed, about 8.3% are singletons. Another study also made use of these data, one on yellow fever vaccine responses in identical twins.

Source material: memory (CD45RO+) T cells sorted from blood. The source of these receptors is a young woman in good health. Both conserved end residues are part of each CDR3. Each record gives: V gene, clone size, D gene, J gene, CDR3 protein, CDR3 DNA. The D gene is left open where the match is weak. Some rows have no size entry. The others give once, few or many, or a class for an expanded clone.

V: TRBV20-1; size: NA; D: TRBD2; J: TRBJ2-5; CDR3: CSASASGRYQETQYF; DNA: TGCAGTGCTAGTGCTAGCGGGAGGTACCAAGAGACCCAGTACTTC
V: TRBV10-1; size: NA; D: TRBD2; J: TRBJ2-2; CDR3: CASSNIAGTANTGELFF; DNA: TGCGCCAGCAGTAATATAGCGGGTACAGCGAACACCGGGGAGCTGTTTTTT
V: TRBV20-1; size: many; D: TRBD2; J: TRBJ2-3; CDR3: CSASGIAGGPGDTQYF; DNA: TGCAGTGCTAGTGGTATAGCGGGAGGGCCAGGAGATACGCAGTATTTT
V: TRBV7-8; size: few; D: TRBD1; J: TRBJ1-2; CDR3: CASRQGPGSYGYTF; DNA: TGTGCCAGTAGACAGGGGCCTGGGAGCTATGGCTACACCTTC
V: TRBV6-1; size: few; D: TRBD1; J: TRBJ2-1; CDR3: CASSGGWGQGHNEQFF; DNA: TGTGCCAGCAGTGGAGGGTGGGGACAGGGTCACAATGAGCAGTTCTTC
V: TRBV7-8; size: many; D: NA; J: TRBJ2-3; CDR3: CASRKDGGADTQYF; DNA: TGTGCCAGCAGGAAGGACGGTGGCGCAGATACGCAGTATTTT
V: TRBV6-2/TRBV6-3; size: few; D: TRBD1; J: TRBJ1-5; CDR3: CASSYRGLGPQHF; DNA: TGTGCCAGCAGTTACAGGGGGCTGGGGCCCCAGCATTTT
V: TRBV12-3/TRBV12-4; size: many; D: NA; J: TRBJ1-1; CDR3: CASSLATNTEAFF; DNA: TGTGCCAGCAGTTTAGCCACGAACACTGAAGCTTTCTTT
V: TRBV20-1; size: many; D: NA; J: TRBJ2-2; CDR3: CSAPIAGTLTGELFF; DNA: TGCAGTGCGCCTATCGCCGGGACCCTAACCGGGGAGCTGTTTTTT
V: TRBV7-2; size: few; D: NA; J: TRBJ2-4; CDR3: CASRGLAKNIQYF; DNA: TGTGCCAGTCGGGGGCTAGCCAAAAACATTCAGTACTTC
V: TRBV5-1; size: NA; D: TRBD1; J: TRBJ2-5; CDR3: CASSIIPGQGAETQYF; DNA: TGCGCCAGCAGCATAATACCGGGACAGGGGGCGGAGACCCAGTACTTC
V: TRBV6-4; size: NA; D: NA; J: TRBJ2-1; CDR3: CASSDSKAAPNEQFF; DNA: TGTGCCAGCAGTGACTCGAAGGCAGCCCCCAATGAGCAGTTCTTC
V: TRBV28; size: NA; D: TRBD2; J: TRBJ2-3; CDR3: CASSTPSAGSDTQYF; DNA: TGTGCCAGCAGTACTCCATCAGCGGGATCAGATACGCAGTATTTT
V: TRBV25-1; size: NA; D: NA; J: TRBJ2-5; CDR3: CASSDPQGLSTQYF; DNA: TGTGCCAGCAGTGATCCGCAGGGACTGTCGACCCAGTACTTC
V: TRBV4-1; size: few; D: TRBD2; J: TRBJ2-5; CDR3: CASSQAVRGGQETQYF; DNA: TGCGCCAGCAGCCAGGCGGTGCGGGGGGGCCAAGAGACCCAGTACTTC
V: TRBV5-6; size: many; D: TRBD2; J: TRBJ2-3; CDR3: CASRAIAGPRDTQYF; DNA: TGTGCCAGCAGGGCTATAGCGGGGCCGCGGGATACGCAGTATTTT
V: TRBV6-1; size: few; D: TRBD1; J: TRBJ2-3; CDR3: CASSALGTVTDTQYF; DNA: TGTGCCAGCAGTGCGCTCGGGACAGTCACAGATACGCAGTATTTT